The next 25 T cell receptor beta chains were all read from a single sample in a study of blood T cell repertoires in COVID-19. TCRdb keeps only in-frame clones here, not all; method: immunoSEQ multiplex PCR. The data show a few hundred thousand clones, roughly four fifths seen once. The sequenced sample consisted of PBMCs or T cells enriched from blood (not recorded which). The receptors were gathered from a woman aged 45 to 65 who had recovered from COVID-19.

The rearrangement joins TRBV5-1 to TRBJ2-3, with TRBD2 matching over 13 bases. Germline values: CDR1 SGHRS, CDR2 YFSETQ. V dropped 0 bases and J dropped 3; count of bases not matched to a gene: 1. The CDR3 totals 16 residues. CDR3: CASSLGLAGGTDTQYF. The DNA for the CDR3 is TGCGCCAGCAGCTTGGGACTAGCGGGGGGAACAGATACGCAGTATTTT.

The genes are TRBV4-1 and TRBJ2-3, with D possibly being TRBD2 (5 bases). The germline gives CDR1 MGHRA, CDR2 YSYEKL. The CDR3 totals 17 residues. V was pared by 4 bases and J by 1 base, with 18 bases between. The CDR3, as DNA: TGCGCCAGCAGCCCTCGCGCCCTCGGGATTGGCACAGATACGCAGTATTTT. It yields the protein CASSPRALGIGTDTQYF.

The chain employs TRBV28 and TRBJ2-3, with 7 bases identical to TRBD2. The CDR3 is made up of 16 amino acids. Trimming at V came to 5 bases and at J to 0 bases, leaving 8 bases not matched to a gene. Germline-derived CDR1 and CDR2 are MDHEN and SYDVKM. CDR3 in amino acids: CASSGRGGESTDTQYF. The CDR3 DNA is TGTGCCAGCAGTGGGAGGGGCGGGGAAAGCACAGATACGCAGTATTTT. Filled out from reference TRBV28 and TRBJ2-3, the complete variable domain reads DVKVTQSSRYLVKRTGEKVFLECVQDMDHENMFWYRQDPGLGLRLIYFSYDVKMKEKGDIPEGYSVSREKKERFSLILESASTNQTSMYLCASSGRGGESTDTQYFGPGTRLTVL.

This chain uses TRBV30 with TRBJ2-3; 11 nucleotides match TRBD2. V trimming: 3 bases; J trimming: 7 bases; junction bases outside the gene matches: 6. Per the germline V gene, CDR1 is GTSNPN and CDR2 is SVGIG (reference sequence). CDR3 length: 14 residues. The CDR3 DNA is TGTGCCTGGAGAATAGCGGGGGGGCCAAATACGCAGTATTTT. This encodes CAWRIAGGPNTQYF.

The table lists this clone with a few counts. The CDR3 loop is CASGQGASEKLFF. DNA of the CDR3: TGTGCCAGCGGACAGGGGGCGAGTGAAAAACTGTTTTTT. The genes are TRBV6-5 and TRBJ1-4; 11 bases match TRBD1. The CDR3 has 13 residues. CDR1 is MNHEY and CDR2 is SVGAGI in the germline V gene. Trimming cost V 8 bases and J 7 bases; bases outside gene matches: 3.

This chain links TRBV6-5 with TRBJ1-1; 7 bases map to TRBD1. The CDR3 extends over 14 amino acids. The V segment lost 6 bases and the J segment 4 bases; nucleotides outside the gene matches: 8. CDR1 is MNHEY and CDR2 is SVGAGI in the germline V gene. CDR3 region: CASRKPGQRTEAFF. In DNA form, the CDR3 reads TGTGCCAGCAGGAAACCGGGACAGCGCACTGAAGCTTTCTTT.

The rearrangement joins TRBV5-1 to TRBJ1-2; tentative D call: TRBD1 (6 bases). Trimming stripped 3 bases from V and 4 bases from J, with 13 bases between. This CDR3 has 14 residues. Germline CDR1 and CDR2: SGHRS and YFSETQ. The CDR3 nucleotides read TGCGCCAGCAGCTCGGGCCAGGGGACCTATGGCTACACCTTC. Its translation is CASSSGQGTYGYTF. Variable domain in full (rest from reference TRBV5-1 and TRBJ1-2): KAGVTQTPRYLIKTRGQQVTLSCSPISGHRSVSWYQQTPGQGLQFLFEYFSETQRNKGNFPGRFSGRQFSNSRSEMNVSTLELGDSALYLCASSSGQGTYGYTFGSGTRLTVV.

The chain recombines TRBV12-3 or TRBV12-4 with TRBJ2-7; 10 bases are a match to TRBD2. The V gene end was trimmed by 6 bases and the J gene end by 4 bases; junction bases not matched to a gene: 3. This CDR3 spans 13 amino acids. In nucleotides, the CDR3 is TGTGCCAGCAGGGCTAGCGGGAGTTACGAGCAGTACTTC. Translated, it gives CASRASGSYEQYF.

The chain couples TRBV7-9 to TRBJ2-5, with TRBD1 matching over 11 bases. Per germline, CDR1 SEHNR and CDR2 FQNEAQ (reference sequence). The CDR3 spans 16 residues. V gave up 5 bases and J gave up 4 bases; unmatched junction bases: 9. The CDR3 is CASSARTGTGGETQYF. CDR3 coding DNA: TGTGCCAGCAGCGCAAGAACCGGGACAGGGGGAGAGACCCAGTACTTC.

The chain employs TRBV7-2 and TRBJ1-6, with a tentative D call TRBD1 (5 bases). With 0 bases removed from V and 8 bases from J, the gap between germline ends came to 11 bases. From germline, CDR1 is SGHTA and CDR2 FQGNSA. There are 15 residues in the CDR3. The CDR3 reads CASSLASGLYSPLHF. The CDR3 DNA reads as TGTGCCAGCAGCTTAGCCTCAGGGTTATATTCACCCCTCCACTTT.

The CDR3 here is CASSEALVAIGQPQHF. CDR3 coding DNA: TGTGCCAGCAGTGAAGCGCTGGTGGCAATCGGGCAGCCCCAGCATTTT. V gene TRBV2 combines with J gene TRBJ1-5; D is undetermined. CDR1 is SNHLY and CDR2 is FYNNEI in the germline V gene. The CDR3 contains 16 residues. V shed 0 bases and J shed 7 bases, with 16 bases lying between them.

The V and J genes are TRBV11-2 and TRBJ2-3; a weak D match, TRBD2 (6 bases). CDR3 length: 18 amino acids. Per germline, CDR1 SGHAT and CDR2 FQNNGV. Trimming took 5 bases from V and 0 from J, leaving 21 bases between them. The CDR3 nucleotides are TGTGCCAGCAGCCCGACCCGCGGGGCCAAAGCTAGCACAGATACGCAGTATTTT. It encodes CASSPTRGAKASTDTQYF. Looking up the rest from reference TRBV11-2 and TRBJ2-3 gives the full variable domain: EAGVAQSPRYKIIEKRQSVAFWCNPISGHATLYWYQQILGQGPKLLIQFQNNGVVDDSQLPKDRFSAERLKGVDSTLKIQPAKLEDSAVYLCASSPTRGAKASTDTQYFGPGTRLTVL.

This clone was recorded only once. V is TRBV28 and J is TRBJ2-3, with D possibly being TRBD1 (6 bases). The CDR3 has 15 residues. V dropped 1 base and J dropped 1 base, with 9 bases sitting between them. Germline-derived CDR1 and CDR2 are MDHEN and SYDVKM. The CDR3 loop reads CASSLSGARTDTQYF. The DNA for the CDR3 is TGTGCCAGCAGTTTATCAGGGGCTCGCACAGATACGCAGTATTTT.

This clone was seen more than once but under ten times. The chain is built from TRBV7-6 and TRBJ2-5; D is perhaps TRBD2 (5 bases). CDR3 length: 13 residues. Germline V gene sequence: CDR1 SGHVS, CDR2 FNYEAQ. The V and J ends lost 2 bases and 5 bases respectively, with 9 bases between them. The CDR3 is CASSLSPGETQYF. In DNA, the CDR3 is TGTGCCAGCAGCTTATCCCCGGGGGAGACCCAGTACTTC.

J is TRBJ2-1 and V is TRBV4-3; a weak D match, TRBD1 (5 bases). From germline, CDR1 is LGHNA and CDR2 YSLEER. Trimming pared 3 bases from V and 1 base from J, leaving 13 bases between. The CDR3 has 16 residues. CDR3 protein: CASSQHQGVSYNEQFF. CDR3 sequence (DNA): TGCGCCAGCAGCCAGCATCAGGGTGTGTCCTACAATGAGCAGTTCTTC.

The chain's CDR3 is CSVLGGTEAFF. The CDR3 region has the DNA TGCAGTGTTCTAGGGGGCACTGAAGCTTTCTTT. The rearrangement joins TRBV20-1 to TRBJ1-1; possibly TRBD1 for D (6 bases). V was shortened by 7 bases and J by 4 bases, with 10 bases between the two germline ends. CDR1 is DFQATT, CDR2 SNEGSKA, per germline (reference sequence). The CDR3 runs to 11 residues.

The chain carries TRBV2 and TRBJ2-7, with TRBD1 matching 7 bases. The CDR3 loop spans 16 amino acids. Germline V CDR1 and CDR2: SNHLY, FYNNEI. V lost 5 bases to trimming and J lost 0 bases; unmatched junction nucleotides: 10. The CDR3 sequence is CASSTDRSTFSYEQYF. CDR3 bases: TGTGCCAGCAGTACGGACAGGTCAACTTTCTCCTACGAGCAGTACTTC. Complete variable domain (other parts from reference TRBV2 and TRBJ2-7): EPEVTQTPSHQVTQMGQEVILRCVPISNHLYFYWYRQILGQKVEFLVSFYNNEISEKSEIFDDQFSVERPDGSNFTLKIRSTKLEDSAMYFCASSTDRSTFSYEQYFGPGTRLTVT.

The chain joins TRBV4-2 to TRBJ2-2; 7 bases are shared with TRBD1. CDR1 LGHNA and CDR2 YNFKEQ come from the germline V gene. This CDR3 spans 16 amino acids. V trimming: 5 bases; J trimming: 3 bases; junction bases outside the gene matches: 9. CDR3 sequence: CASSGKKTGDTGELFF. The DNA of the CDR3 is TGTGCCAGCAGCGGGAAAAAAACAGGGGACACCGGGGAGCTGTTTTTT.

V is TRBV6-1 and J is TRBJ1-3, with a possible D match to TRBD1 (6 bases). Germline CDR1 MNHNS, CDR2 SASEGT. The CDR3 covers 14 residues. Trimming pared 5 bases from V and 2 bases from J, leaving 10 bases between. The CDR3 loop reads CASSIQGTGNTIYF. CDR3 nucleotides: TGTGCCAGCAGTATCCAGGGGACTGGAAACACCATATATTTT.

This clone was observed a few times. The J gene is TRBJ1-6, the V gene TRBV28, with TRBD1 matching 7 bases. Germline V gene lookup returns CDR1 MDHEN and CDR2 SYDVKM. With V trimmed by 3 bases and J by 7 bases, 3 bases remained unmatched. This CDR3 spans 14 amino acids. The CDR3 spells CASSFGTANSPLHF. CDR3 in DNA: TGTGCCAGCAGTTTTGGGACAGCCAATTCACCCCTCCACTTT.

The chain recombines TRBV11-3 with TRBJ2-1, with D uncertain. Germline V CDR1 and CDR2: SGHNT, YENEEA. This CDR3 comprises 16 residues. The V and J ends lost 0 bases and 2 bases respectively, with 11 bases between them. CDR3 loop: CASSLDVRPPYNEQFF. Here the CDR3 DNA reads TGTGCCAGCAGCTTAGATGTCAGGCCCCCCTACAATGAGCAGTTCTTC.

Points on this clone: A junction end diverges from the germline sequence, so it may reflect a read error. The chain uses TRBV19 and TRBJ1-1, with a tentative D call TRBD1 (6 bases). The CDR3 covers 14 residues. Germline V gene data show CDR1 as LNHDA and CDR2 as SQIVND (reference sequence). DNA of the CDR3: TGTGCCAGTAGTAAGGGGGGGCTTAACACTGGAGCTTTCTTT. It specifies CASSKGGLNTGAFF.

The chain has TRBV6-5 and TRBJ2-5; D might be TRBD1 (6 bases). V lost 4 bases to trimming and J lost 1 base, with 7 bases between them. The germline CDR1 and CDR2 sequences are MNHEY and SVGAGI. The CDR3 is made up of 13 amino acids. This chain's CDR3 is CASSSQGQETQYF. The CDR3 DNA is TGTGCCAGCAGTTCACAGGGCCAAGAGACCCAGTACTTC.

J is TRBJ2-7 and V is TRBV6-5, with 9 bases fitting TRBD2. V trimming: 8 bases; J trimming: 2 bases; junction bases outside the gene matches: 10. The CDR3 spans 15 residues. Per the germline V gene, CDR1 is MNHEY and CDR2 is SVGAGI. CDR3 in amino acids: CASSRLREGPYEQYF. The CDR3 nucleotides read TGTGCCAGCTCCCGCTTGCGGGAGGGCCCCTACGAGCAGTACTTC.

This chain joins TRBV11-1 and TRBJ2-5; 7 bases agree with TRBD2. V lost 0 bases, J lost 4 bases, and 8 bases stayed unmatched. Germline lookup yields CDR1 SGHAT and CDR2 FQDESV (reference sequence). The CDR3 runs to 16 residues. The CDR3 here is CASSLAEGLPLETQYF. CDR3 in DNA: TGTGCCAGCAGCTTAGCGGAGGGACTACCACTAGAGACCCAGTACTTC.